These 24 T cell receptor beta chains originate from one sample sequenced in a study of blood T cell repertoires in COVID-19. Repertoires were generated with immunoSEQ multiplex PCR, while TCRdb's copy carries only in-frame clones and drops some. This sample carries 53,000 or so clones, approximately 82% of them seen once, and the ten largest clones take 13% to 15%. Sequencing used peripheral blood. These receptors came from a human donor in a cohort sampled during active COVID-19.

This clone appeared once. The V call is TRBV11-2, the J call TRBJ2-7, with 8 bases that match TRBD1. From germline, CDR1 is SGHAT and CDR2 FQNNGV. This CDR3 is built from 14 residues. The V and J ends lost 5 bases and 7 bases, in that order; junction bases with no gene match: 10. The CDR3: CASSPGTGGWEQYF. The CDR3 DNA sequence: TGTGCCAGCAGCCCCGGGACAGGAGGTTGGGAGCAGTACTTC.

J is TRBJ1-5 and V is TRBV29-1; D possibly corresponds to TRBD1 (5 bases). This CDR3 is built from 13 residues. Germline V gene lookup returns CDR1 SQVTM and CDR2 ANQGSEA. The germline V and J ends were trimmed by 5 bases and 4 bases, with 12 bases remaining between them. The CDR3 nucleotides are TGCAGCGTTCTACAGGAAAGAAATCAGCCCCAGCATTTT. Protein: CSVLQERNQPQHF.

This clone showed up just once. J is TRBJ2-5 and V is TRBV11-2, with 7 nucleotides matching TRBD1. Germline V CDR1 and CDR2: SGHAT, FQNNGV. Trimming cost V 5 bases and J 7 bases; bases outside gene matches: 1. The CDR3 is 11 amino acids. In DNA form, the CDR3 reads TGTGCCAGCAGCCACAGGGGGACCCAGTACTTC. Protein: CASSHRGTQYF. The entire variable domain, with the rest obtained from reference TRBV11-2 and TRBJ2-5, is as follows: EAGVAQSPRYKIIEKRQSVAFWCNPISGHATLYWYQQILGQGPKLLIQFQNNGVVDDSQLPKDRFSAERLKGVDSTLKIQPAKLEDSAVYLCASSHRGTQYFGPGTRLLVL.

The chain uses TRBV5-4 and TRBJ2-7, with 13 nucleotides matching TRBD2. Germline values: CDR1 SGHNT, CDR2 YYREEE (reference sequence). V dropped 3 bases and J dropped 3; count of bases not matched to a gene: 9. The CDR3 contains 17 residues. This CDR3 reads CASSSERTSGGRYEQYF. DNA of the CDR3: TGTGCCAGCAGCTCCGAGCGGACTAGCGGGGGCCGCTACGAGCAGTACTTC.

Concerning this clone itself: The sample carries other DNA sequences with the same CDR3. The chain recombines TRBV5-1 with TRBJ1-5, with D unresolved. V shed 0 bases and J shed 2 bases, with 3 bases lying between them. Germline CDR1 SGHRS, CDR2 YFSETQ. The CDR3 has 13 residues. CDR3 DNA sequence: TGCGCCAGCAGCTTGGCCGGCAATCAGCCCCAGCATTTT. Translated, it gives CASSLAGNQPQHF.

This chain uses TRBV4-2 with TRBJ1-2; a weak D match, TRBD1 (5 bases). The CDR3 is 18 residues long. Trimming shortened V by 3 bases and J by 4 bases, and 24 bases separated the two germline ends. CDR1 and CDR2 (germline): LGHNA, YNFKEQ. CDR3 loop: CASSHQNSFGGGGYGYTF. The CDR3 DNA reads TGTGCCAGCAGCCATCAAAACAGCTTTGGGGGAGGCGGCTATGGCTACACCTTC.

This chain joins TRBV2 and TRBJ1-4; possible D gene TRBD1, 6 bases. The germline V and J ends were trimmed by 0 bases and 8 bases, with 19 bases remaining between them. The CDR3 has 17 residues. Germline V CDR1 and CDR2: SNHLY, FYNNEI. The chain's CDR3 is CASSEALRTAEGEKLFF. CDR3 bases: TGTGCCAGCAGTGAAGCGCTTCGGACAGCGGAAGGAGAAAAACTGTTTTTT.

V is TRBV2 and J is TRBJ2-5; possibly TRBD1 for D (5 bases). V was cut by 7 bases and J by 9 bases, with 15 bases left in between. Germline-derived CDR1 and CDR2 are SNHLY and FYNNEI. This CDR3 is built from 12 residues. CDR3 residues: CASMTEPRAQYF. Written as DNA, the CDR3 is TGTGCCAGCATGACAGAGCCCCGGGCCCAGTACTTC. Filled out from reference TRBV2 and TRBJ2-5, the complete variable domain reads EPEVTQTPSHQVTQMGQEVILRCVPISNHLYFYWYRQILGQKVEFLVSFYNNEISEKSEIFDDQFSVERPDGSNFTLKIRSTKLEDSAMYFCASMTEPRAQYFGPGTRLLVL.

The genes are TRBV2 and TRBJ2-7; D uncertain. Germline assignment: CDR1 SNHLY and CDR2 FYNNEI. There are 14 residues in the CDR3. V was clipped by 5 bases and J by 6 bases, with 17 bases between them. The CDR3 bases are TGTGCCAGCAGTTGGTTCAGCGACGACCGCGAGCAGTACTTC. It yields the protein CASSWFSDDREQYF.

The V call is TRBV3-1 (or the pseudogene TRBV3-2), the J call TRBJ2-2; perhaps TRBD1 as D (5 bases). Germline V gene sequence: CDR1 LGHDT, CDR2 YNNKEL (reference sequence). This CDR3 is 16 amino acids long. V shed 1 base and J shed 1 base, with 10 bases lying between them. The CDR3 region is CASSQGLGENTGELFF. Written as DNA, the CDR3 is TGTGCCAGCAGCCAAGGGCTAGGGGAGAACACCGGGGAGCTGTTTTTT.

The chain has TRBV4-1 and TRBJ2-2, with 8 bases lining up with TRBD2. The CDR3 length is 17 residues. V dropped 3 bases and J dropped 0; count of bases not matched to a gene: 6. In germline, CDR1 is MGHRA, CDR2 YSYEKL. The CDR3 DNA reads as TGCGCCAGCAGCCAGGTAGGACTAGCCTCGAACACCGGGGAGCTGTTTTTT. This codes for CASSQVGLASNTGELFF.

This sequence joins TRBV3-1 (or the pseudogene TRBV3-2) and TRBJ1-2; 10 bases agree with TRBD1. Germline V gives CDR1 LGHDT, CDR2 YNNKEL (reference sequence). Trimming removed 10 bases from V and 1 base from J; junction bases left unmatched: 9. The CDR3 is made up of 15 amino acids. The CDR3 bases are TGTGCCACCGGAAGGGGGACAGGGGTTAACTATGGCTACACCTTC. Translated, it gives CATGRGTGVNYGYTF.

The chain links TRBV11-1 to TRBJ2-3; the D is unclear. Germline lookup yields CDR1 SGHAT and CDR2 FQDESV (reference sequence). V was clipped by 1 base and J by 5 bases, with 4 bases between them. The CDR3 consists of 12 residues. The CDR3 DNA sequence: TGTGCCAGCAGCTTAGGCAGAGATACGCAGTATTTT. This encodes CASSLGRDTQYF.

V and J are TRBV9 and TRBJ1-4, with a tentative D call TRBD1 (6 bases). Trimming shortened V by 0 bases and J by 8 bases, and 17 bases separated the two germline ends. CDR1 SGDLS and CDR2 YYNGEE come from the germline V gene. This CDR3 comprises 16 residues. In DNA form, the CDR3 reads TGTGCCAGCAGCGTAGGTAACAGGGACCTTTCGGAAAAACTGTTTTTT. Residues: CASSVGNRDLSEKLFF.

CDR3 residues: CASSQERGQEDTGELFF. The CDR3 DNA follows: TGCGCCAGCAGCCAAGAAAGAGGACAGGAGGACACCGGGGAGCTGTTTTTT. The chain combines TRBV4-1 with TRBJ2-2; 7 nucleotides align to TRBD1. The V segment lost 0 bases and the J segment 3 bases; nucleotides outside the gene matches: 7. Germline loops: CDR1 MGHRA, CDR2 YSYEKL. The CDR3 runs to 17 residues.

The chain has TRBV5-4 and TRBJ2-2, with D unresolved. Trimming shortened V by 6 bases and J by 8 bases, and 14 bases separated the two germline ends. Germline CDR1 reads SGHNT; CDR2 reads YYREEE (reference sequence). The CDR3 consists of 13 residues. In nucleotides, the CDR3 is TGTGCCAGCACCAGGTTAGAAGGAGGGGAGCTGTTTTTT. Protein sequence: CASTRLEGGELFF.

The chain combines TRBV28 with TRBJ1-5; weak D call: TRBD1 (6 bases). The CDR3 has 18 residues. The V end lost 3 bases, the J end lost 0 bases, and 18 bases lay between the germline ends. Germline lookup yields CDR1 MDHEN and CDR2 SYDVKM. CDR3 residues: CASSLRGSVTISNQPQHF. DNA for the CDR3: TGTGCCAGCAGTTTGAGGGGGTCGGTGACAATTAGCAATCAGCCCCAGCATTTT.

The rearrangement uses TRBV7-9 and TRBJ1-4; TRBD1 matches at 10 bases. The CDR3 runs to 16 residues. The germline V gene has CDR1 SEHNR and CDR2 FQNEAQ (reference sequence). The trim removed 0 bases at V and 8 bases at J, leaving 6 bases unmatched. CDR3 in DNA: TGTGCCAGCAGCTTAGCGACAGGGGGCCTTCTCGAAAAACTGTTTTTT. Its translation: CASSLATGGLLEKLFF. The full variable domain, its missing parts supplied by reference TRBV7-9 and TRBJ1-4, is DTGVSQNPRHKITKRGQNVTFRCDPISEHNRLYWYRQTLGQGPEFLTYFQNEAQLEKSRLLSDRFSAERPKGSFSTLEIQRTEQGDSAMYLCASSLATGGLLEKLFFGSGTQLSVL.

The V call is TRBV27, the J call TRBJ1-1, with D unclear. This CDR3 region has 13 residues. Germline V lookup: CDR1 MNHEY, CDR2 SMNVEV (reference sequence). V lost 3 bases to trimming and J lost 4 bases, with 9 bases between them. CDR3: CASSFGFGTEAFF. CDR3 in DNA: TGTGCCAGCAGTTTCGGGTTTGGCACTGAAGCTTTCTTT.

The gene calls are TRBV19 and TRBJ1-4; D not certain. CDR3 size: 14 residues. Trimming shortened V by 5 bases and J by 8 bases, and 15 bases separated the two germline ends. Germline V gene data show CDR1 as LNHDA and CDR2 as SQIVND (reference sequence). CDR3 sequence: CASSLRYRGEKLFF. The CDR3 DNA is TGTGCCAGTAGTCTCCGGTATAGAGGCGAAAAACTGTTTTTT.

This clone has only one observation. J is TRBJ1-4 and V is TRBV9; TRBD1 might be the D (5 bases). This CDR3 has 13 amino acids. CDR1 and CDR2 from the germline V gene are SGDLS and YYNGEE. The germline V and J ends were trimmed by 2 bases and 8 bases, with 10 bases remaining between them. The CDR3 protein is CASSVGLQEKLFF. The CDR3 DNA follows: TGTGCCAGCAGCGTGGGACTTCAGGAAAAACTGTTTTTT.

The chain is built from TRBV4-1 and TRBJ1-3; D is unresolved. Trimming shortened V by 0 bases and J by 0 bases, and 6 bases separated the two germline ends. This CDR3 region has 15 residues. Per the germline V gene, CDR1 is MGHRA and CDR2 is YSYEKL. The CDR3 DNA reads TGCGCCAGCAGCCAAGACAGAAACTCTGGAAACACCATATATTTT. Translation gives CASSQDRNSGNTIYF.

There are a few counts of this clone. This chain uses TRBV19 with TRBJ1-2; D is unclear. Trimming pared 1 base from V and 8 bases from J, leaving 20 bases between. From germline, CDR1 is LNHDA and CDR2 SQIVND (reference sequence). The CDR3 runs 16 residues. The CDR3 sequence is CASSIGVGGSQRGYTF. CDR3 bases: TGTGCCAGTAGTATAGGTGTCGGCGGGTCCCAACGGGGCTACACCTTC.

The chain carries TRBV7-8 and TRBJ2-2; no clear D gene. Trimming removed 4 bases at V and 2 bases at J, with 11 bases between. The CDR3 is 15 amino acids. The V gene's germline CDR1 is SGHVS and CDR2 FQNEAQ. The CDR3 nucleotides read TGTGCCAGCAGCTCCTCTGCGCAAAACACCGGGGAGCTGTTTTTT. Translation gives CASSSSAQNTGELFF.